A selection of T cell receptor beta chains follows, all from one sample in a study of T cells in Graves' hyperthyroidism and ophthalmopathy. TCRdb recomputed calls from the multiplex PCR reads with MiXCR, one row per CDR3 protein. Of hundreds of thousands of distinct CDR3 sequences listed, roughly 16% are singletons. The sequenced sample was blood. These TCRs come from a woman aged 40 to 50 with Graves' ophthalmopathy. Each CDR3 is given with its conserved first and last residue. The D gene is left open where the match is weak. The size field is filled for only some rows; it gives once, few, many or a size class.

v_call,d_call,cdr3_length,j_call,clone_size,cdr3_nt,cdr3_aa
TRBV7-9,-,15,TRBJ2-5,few,TGTGCCAGTAGTCCCCGCCTACGTGGGGAGGAGACCCAGTACTTC,CASSPRLRGEETQYF
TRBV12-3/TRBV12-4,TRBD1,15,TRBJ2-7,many,TGTGCCAGCAGTTTTCGGGACAGGGCCTCGTACGAGCAGTACTTC,CASSFRDRASYEQYF
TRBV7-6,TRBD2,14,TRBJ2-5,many,TGTGCCAGCAGCTTAACTAGCGGGACGGAGACCCAGTACTTC,CASSLTSGTETQYF
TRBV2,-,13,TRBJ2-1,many,TGTGCCAGCAGGAAGGACCAAACCTTTGAGCAGTTCTTC,CASRKDQTFEQFF
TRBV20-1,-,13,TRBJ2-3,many,TGCAGTGCTTGGACAGTACTCACAGATACGCAGTATTTT,CSAWTVLTDTQYF
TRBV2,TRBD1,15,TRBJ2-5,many,TGTGCCAGCAGGCCCGGGACAGGAGGCCAAGAGACCCAGTACTTC,CASRPGTGGQETQYF
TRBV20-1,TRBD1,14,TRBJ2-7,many,TGCAGTGCTAGAGGAGCCGGGACAGGCTACGAGCAGTACTTC,CSARGAGTGYEQYF
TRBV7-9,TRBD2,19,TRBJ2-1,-,TGTGCCAGCAGCTTACCCCCACTAGGGCCGGCGGGAGAGTACAATGAGCAGTTCTTC,CASSLPPLGPAGEYNEQFF
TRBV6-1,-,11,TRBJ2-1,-,TGTGCCAGCAGTTATTGCTATGAGCAGTTCTTC,CASSYCYEQFF
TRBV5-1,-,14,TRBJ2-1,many,TGCGCCAGCAGCTTGGGTCAGTCGGCCAATGAGCAGTTCTTC,CASSLGQSANEQFF
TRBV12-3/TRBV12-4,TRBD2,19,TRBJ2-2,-,TGTGCCAGCAACCCTGGACTAGCGGGGGACCTAGCTAGGGCCGGGGAGCTGTTTTTT,CASNPGLAGDLARAGELFF
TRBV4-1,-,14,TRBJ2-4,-,TGCGCCAGCAGCCAAGATAGAGGCGGGACAATGACGTACTTC,CASSQDRGGTMTYF
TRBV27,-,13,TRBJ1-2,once,TGTGCCAGCAGTAAGACAGGAAGCTATGGCTACACCTTC,CASSKTGSYGYTF
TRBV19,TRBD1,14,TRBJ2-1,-,TGTGCCAGTAGTATACAGGGGGTGGGTGGTGAGCAGTTCTTC,CASSIQGVGGEQFF
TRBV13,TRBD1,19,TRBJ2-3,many,TGTGCCAGCAGCCCGCCGCTTAAGGGAGACAGGGATTTTTTTGATACGCAGTATTTT,CASSPPLKGDRDFFDTQYF
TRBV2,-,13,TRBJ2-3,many,TGTGCCAGCAGTGTAGACTCAAGGGATACGCAGTATTTT,CASSVDSRDTQYF
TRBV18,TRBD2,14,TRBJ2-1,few,TGTGCCAGCTCAGGCGGGAGACCGTCCCATGAGCAGTTCTTC,CASSGGRPSHEQFF
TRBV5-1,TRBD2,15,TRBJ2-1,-,TGCGCCAGCAGCTCGGGCGGGAGTGCCTACAATGAGCAGTTCTTC,CASSSGGSAYNEQFF
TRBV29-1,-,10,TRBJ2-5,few,TGCAGCGTTGGTATGGAGACCCAGTACTTC,CSVGMETQYF
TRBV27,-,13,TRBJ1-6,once,TGTGCCAGCAGTTTTGGGGTGGGCTCACCCCTCCACTTT,CASSFGVGSPLHF
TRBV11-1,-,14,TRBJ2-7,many,TGTGCCAGCAGCTTAGCGGGAGGATTATACGAGCAGTACTTC,CASSLAGGLYEQYF
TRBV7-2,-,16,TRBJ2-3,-,TGTGCCAGCAGCTTACAGGACATCTCGCCCACAGCTACGCAGTATTTT,CASSLQDISPTATQYF
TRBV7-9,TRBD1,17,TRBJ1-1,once,TGTGCCAGCAGAAGGCCGGGACAGGCGAGTGAAACCACTGAAGCTTTCTTT,CASRRPGQASETTEAFF
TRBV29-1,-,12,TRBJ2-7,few,TGCAGCGTTGCCCTAGCGACACTAGAGCAGTACTTC,CSVALATLEQYF
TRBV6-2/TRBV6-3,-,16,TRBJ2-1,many,TGTGCCAGCAGGCACGATGCAGGGGTAGGGGTCAATGAGCAGTTCTTC,CASRHDAGVGVNEQFF
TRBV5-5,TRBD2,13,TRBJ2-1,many,TGTGCCAGCAGCTCGGACCCGGGAGGGGAGCAGTTCTTC,CASSSDPGGEQFF
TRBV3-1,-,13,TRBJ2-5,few,TGTGCCAGTAGCAAGACGGGACAAGAGACCCAGTACTTC,CASSKTGQETQYF
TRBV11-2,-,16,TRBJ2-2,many,TGTGCCAGCACCCAAAGGGCCTCCTTGCACACCGGGGAGCTGTTTTTT,CASTQRASLHTGELFF
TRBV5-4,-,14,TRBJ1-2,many,TGTGCCAGCAGCCCCGATCAGGGTCGTTATGGCTACACCTTC,CASSPDQGRYGYTF
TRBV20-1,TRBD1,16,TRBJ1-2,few,TGCAGTGCTAGAAGCCTTGGGACAGGGGATAACTATGGCTACACCTTC,CSARSLGTGDNYGYTF
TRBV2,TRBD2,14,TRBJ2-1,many,TGTGCCAGCTTGGGCGGGAGAAATTACAATGAGCAGTTCTTC,CASLGGRNYNEQFF
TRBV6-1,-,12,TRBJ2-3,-,TGTGCCAGCAGTGAATGGGCAGATACGCAGTATTTT,CASSEWADTQYF
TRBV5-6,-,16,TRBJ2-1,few,TGTGCCAGCAGCAACGGCGTGAGGGAGGTTTACAATGAGCAGTTCTTC,CASSNGVREVYNEQFF
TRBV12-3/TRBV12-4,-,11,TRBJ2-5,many,TGTGCCAGCAGCTTCTTAGGCACCCAGTACTTC,CASSFLGTQYF
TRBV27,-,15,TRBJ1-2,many,TGTGCCAGCAGTTTAAGGGGTTCGGGGGGCTATGGCTACACCTTC,CASSLRGSGGYGYTF
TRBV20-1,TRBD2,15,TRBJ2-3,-,TGCAGCACCCCCGGGACTAGCGGGAATACAGATATGCAGTATTTT,CSTPGTSGNTDMQYF
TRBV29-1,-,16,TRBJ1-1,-,TGCAGCACCTCAGAGGAGGCTCGAGTCATGAACACTGAAGCTTTCTTT,CSTSEEARVMNTEAFF
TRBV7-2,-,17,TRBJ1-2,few,TGTGCCAGCAGCTTAGTCGGGACAAGGCTGTCTAACTATGGCTACACCTTC,CASSLVGTRLSNYGYTF
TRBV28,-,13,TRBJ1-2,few,TGTGCCAGCAGTACATACATTTTCTATGGCTACACCTTC,CASSTYIFYGYTF
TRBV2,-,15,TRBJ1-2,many,TGTGCCAGCAGTGAATCGTGGGGAATTAACTATGGCTACACCTTC,CASSESWGINYGYTF
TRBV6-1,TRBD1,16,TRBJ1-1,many,TGTGCCAGCAGTGCCCCTCCGGGACAGGGGGTCACTGAAGCTTTCTTT,CASSAPPGQGVTEAFF
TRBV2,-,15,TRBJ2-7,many,TGTGCCAGCAGTGAAGGGTCCGGAGCTACCTACGAGCAGTACTTC,CASSEGSGATYEQYF
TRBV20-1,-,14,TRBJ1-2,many,TGCAGTGCTGGCGCAGACAGGAGGGGGTATGGCTACACCTTC,CSAGADRRGYGYTF
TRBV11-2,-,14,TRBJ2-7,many,TGTGCCAGCAGATCTCCCGGCGGTGCTGCGGAGCAGTACTTC,CASRSPGGAAEQYF
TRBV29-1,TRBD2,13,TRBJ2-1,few,TGCAGCGGAGGACTAGCGGGGGATGACGAGCAGTTCTTC,CSGGLAGDDEQFF
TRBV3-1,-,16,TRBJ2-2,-,TGTGCCAGCAGCCAAGGGTACCAACTCCGCGCCGGGGAGCTGTTTTTT,CASSQGYQLRAGELFF
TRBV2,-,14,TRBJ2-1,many,TGTGCCACACAGGGCTTTCTAGAGAACAATGAGCAGTTCTTC,CATQGFLENNEQFF
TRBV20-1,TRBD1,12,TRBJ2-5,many,TGCAGTGGACTCGAGGGGGCAGAGACCCAGTACTTC,CSGLEGAETQYF
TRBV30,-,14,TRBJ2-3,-,TGTGCCTGGAGTGCGACCACATGGGGGGATACGCAGTATTTT,CAWSATTWGDTQYF
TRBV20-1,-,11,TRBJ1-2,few,TGCAGTGCTACAGACAGCTATGGCTACACCTTC,CSATDSYGYTF
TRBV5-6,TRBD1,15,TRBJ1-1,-,TGTGCCAGCAGGGGACAGGGGACTATGAACACTGAAGCTTTCTTT,CASRGQGTMNTEAFF
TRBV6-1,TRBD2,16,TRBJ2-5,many,TGTGCCAGCAGTGTGACTAGCGGGACATATCAAGAGACCCAGTACTTC,CASSVTSGTYQETQYF
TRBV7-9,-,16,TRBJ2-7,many,TGTGCCAGCACGGGGACGGAGGAAGGTAGAACCTACGAGCAGTACTTC,CASTGTEEGRTYEQYF
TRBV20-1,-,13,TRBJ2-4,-,TGCAGTGCTAGGGCAGGGGTGGAGAACATTCAGTACTTC,CSARAGVENIQYF
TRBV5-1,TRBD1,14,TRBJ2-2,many,TGCGCCAGCAAGGACAGGGGTGGCACCGGGGAGCTGTTTTTT,CASKDRGGTGELFF